The 24 T cell receptor beta chains given below trace back to one sample, sequenced in a study of beta chain features in type 1 diabetes. The authors reverse transcribed all of the isolated RNA, so sequencing captured expressed TCRB transcripts. Profiled with immunoSEQ multiplex PCR; TCRdb holds only in-frame clones, not every one. The data show approximately 90,000 clones, 25% to 35% seen once. The sample taken for sequencing was stem cell memory CD4+ T cells from blood. These receptors were obtained from a woman in her late teens or twenties in good health.

The chain has TRBV6-1 and TRBJ1-6; D is undetermined. The ends were cut back, 4 bases at V and 6 bases at J, with 13 bases in the middle. The CDR3 totals 15 residues. Per germline, CDR1 MNHNS and CDR2 SASEGT. This CDR3 reads CASSVGSPGNSPLHF. The CDR3 DNA sequence: TGTGCCAGCAGTGTGGGCTCCCCTGGTAATTCACCCCTCCACTTT.

V is TRBV7-9 and J is TRBJ2-3, with TRBD2 identical over 7 bases. Germline CDR1 SEHNR, CDR2 FQNEAQ (reference sequence). This CDR3 spans 14 amino acids. The V and J ends lost 10 bases and 0 bases, in that order; junction bases with no gene match: 7. The CDR3, as DNA: TGTGCCACCCGTCTAGCGGTTAGCACAGATACGCAGTATTTT. Encoded protein: CATRLAVSTDTQYF. Combining the CDR3 with reference TRBV7-9 and TRBJ2-3 gives the whole variable domain DTGVSQNPRHKITKRGQNVTFRCDPISEHNRLYWYRQTLGQGPEFLTYFQNEAQLEKSRLLSDRFSAERPKGSFSTLEIQRTEQGDSAMYLCATRLAVSTDTQYFGPGTRLTVL.

The genes are TRBV7-9 and TRBJ1-3, with 7 bases aligning to TRBD1. CDR1 and CDR2 from the germline V gene are SEHNR and FQNEAQ (reference sequence). J lost 3 bases, V lost 5 bases, and 4 bases had no gene match. CDR3 length: 14 residues. CDR3 amino acids: CASSMTGNGNTIYF. CDR3 nucleotides: TGTGCCAGCAGCATGACAGGGAATGGAAACACCATATATTTT.

The rearrangement links TRBV5-4 to TRBJ2-1; TRBD2 matches 7 bases. Germline loops: CDR1 SGHNT, CDR2 YYREEE (reference sequence). The trim removed 0 bases at V and 0 bases at J, leaving 6 bases unmatched. The CDR3 loop spans 17 amino acids. The CDR3 region is CASSLAPAGASYNEQFF. CDR3 sequence (DNA): TGTGCCAGCAGCTTGGCCCCCGCGGGAGCCTCCTACAATGAGCAGTTCTTC. Drawing the rest from reference TRBV5-4 and TRBJ2-1, the complete variable domain is ETGVTQSPTHLIKTRGQQVTLRCSSQSGHNTVSWYQQALGQGPQFIFQYYREEENGRGNFPPRFSGLQFPNYSSELNVNALELDDSALYLCASSLAPAGASYNEQFFGPGTRLTVL.

The chain has TRBV5-1 and TRBJ1-2, with TRBD1 as a possible D gene (5 bases). Germline CDR1 and CDR2: SGHRS and YFSETQ. V was pared by 7 bases and J by 0 bases, with 10 bases between. This CDR3 is built from 13 residues. The chain's CDR3 is CASSGEANYGYTF. CDR3 nucleotides: TGCGCCAGCTCGGGGGAGGCTAACTATGGCTACACCTTC.

The chain joins TRBV6-5 to TRBJ1-2; D call uncertain. This CDR3 has 14 residues. V was clipped by 0 bases and J by 4 bases, with 9 bases between them. The germline CDR1 and CDR2 sequences are MNHEY and SVGAGI. The CDR3 nucleotides are TGTGCCAGCAGTTACTCGTCCGGTGGCTATGGCTACACCTTC. Translation: CASSYSSGGYGYTF.

This chain uses TRBV7-9 with TRBJ1-3; the match to TRBD1 covers 11 bases. The CDR3 extends over 18 amino acids. The V and J ends lost 1 base and 0 bases, in that order; junction bases with no gene match: 5. Germline values: CDR1 SEHNR, CDR2 FQNEAQ (reference sequence). The DNA for the CDR3 is TGTGCCAGCAGCTTAGGGACAGGGGGCTCACTCTCTGGAAACACCATATATTTT. It specifies CASSLGTGGSLSGNTIYF.

V gene TRBV29-1 combines with J gene TRBJ2-1, with 7 bases lining up with TRBD1. Germline trimming cut 6 bases from V and 8 bases from J; bases unmatched to any gene: 4. This CDR3 comprises 11 residues. Germline CDR1 SQVTM, CDR2 ANQGSEA. The CDR3 spells CSVHTGDEQFF. The CDR3 DNA reads as TGCAGCGTCCATACAGGGGATGAGCAGTTCTTC.

In its sample, this clone was seen a few times. The CDR3 DNA sequence: TGTGCCAGCAGCTTGGGCGCGGGGGGGCACACCGGGGAGCTGTTTTTT. Its translation is CASSLGAGGHTGELFF. The chain is built from TRBV5-4 and TRBJ2-2, with TRBD2 matching 9 bases. Germline-derived CDR1 and CDR2 are SGHNT and YYREEE (reference sequence). The ends lost 0 bases at V and 3 bases at J; junction bases unmatched: 3. The CDR3 sequence is 16 residues long.

This clone was counted many times. The chain joins TRBV29-1 to TRBJ2-7; a weak D match, TRBD2 (6 bases). From germline, CDR1 is SQVTM and CDR2 ANQGSEA. V lost 4 bases to trimming and J lost 7 bases, with 14 bases between them. This CDR3 is 12 amino acids long. For the CDR3, the DNA is TGCAGCGTTGGGAACACGGGGAGGGAGCAGTACTTC. Residues: CSVGNTGREQYF.

V usage is TRBV7-6 and J usage is TRBJ2-3; possible D gene TRBD2, 5 bases. Trimming cost V 8 bases and J 3 bases, with 18 bases left between them. The CDR3 loop spans 15 amino acids. Looked up from germline, CDR1 is SGHVS and CDR2 is FNYEAQ. CDR3 region: CASGPLMGETDTQYF. CDR3 in DNA: TGTGCCAGCGGTCCCTTGATGGGAGAGACAGATACGCAGTATTTT.

The chain joins TRBV5-1 to TRBJ2-7; TRBD1 is a possible D gene (6 bases). Germline assignment: CDR1 SGHRS and CDR2 YFSETQ. The CDR3 consists of 15 residues. The V end was cut by 1 base, the J end by 4 bases, with 15 bases between. The CDR3 here is CASSLSTGITYEQYF. CDR3 DNA: TGCGCCAGCAGCTTGTCCACAGGGATAACATACGAGCAGTACTTC.

This clone has a count of ten or more. The same CDR3 can be traced to other DNA sequences in this sample. The chain is built from TRBV9 and TRBJ1-5, with a possible D match to TRBD1 (5 bases). Germline V gene sequence: CDR1 SGDLS, CDR2 YYNGEE. Trimming took 3 bases from V and 5 from J, leaving 9 bases between them. The CDR3 contains 13 residues. In DNA form, the CDR3 reads TGTGCCAGCAGCGGGACATTGGATCAGCCCCAGCATTTT. It codes for CASSGTLDQPQHF.

The CDR3, as DNA: TGTGCCAGCAGCGTCTTGACGGAGGCCACAGATACGCAGTATTTT. It specifies CASSVLTEATDTQYF. The chain couples TRBV9 to TRBJ2-3, with D perhaps matching TRBD2 (5 bases). V lost 2 bases to trimming and J lost 2 bases, with 12 bases between them. The CDR3 consists of 15 residues. Per the germline V gene, CDR1 is SGDLS and CDR2 is YYNGEE.

The chain has TRBV6-6 and TRBJ1-2; the D gene is possibly TRBD1 (5 bases). Germline V CDR1 and CDR2: MNHNY, SVGAGI (reference sequence). The germline V and J ends were trimmed by 0 bases and 1 base, with 6 bases remaining between them. The CDR3 extends over 14 amino acids. CDR3 DNA sequence: TGTGCCAGCAGTTACTCGACAGTTAACTATGGCTACACCTTC. Protein product: CASSYSTVNYGYTF.

In DNA form, the CDR3 reads TGCAGCGTTGAGATCGGGACAGATACGCAGTATTTT. This encodes CSVEIGTDTQYF. The J gene is TRBJ2-3, the V gene TRBV29-1; no firm D call. V gave up 3 bases and J gave up 3 bases, with 7 bases separating them. The CDR3 totals 12 residues. CDR1 is SQVTM and CDR2 is ANQGSEA in the germline V gene.

V gene TRBV2 combines with J gene TRBJ1-1; possible D gene TRBD1, 5 bases. V lost 7 bases, J lost 5 bases, and 11 bases lay in between. The CDR3 is 12 residues long. Germline lookup yields CDR1 SNHLY and CDR2 FYNNEI. CDR3 DNA sequence: TGTGCCAGCACCGGGAGGGGAACTGAAGCTTTCTTT. This translates into CASTGRGTEAFF.

The chain is built from TRBV30 and TRBJ2-1; D gene unclear. Germline CDR1 and CDR2: GTSNPN and SVGIG (reference sequence). This CDR3 region has 11 residues. Trimming left V 3 bases short and J 3 bases short, with 3 bases between. Here the CDR3 reads CAWRLYNEQFF. CDR3 DNA: TGTGCCTGGAGACTCTACAATGAGCAGTTCTTC.

This clone has just a few counts. V and J are TRBV7-2 and TRBJ1-2; possibly TRBD1 for D (6 bases). The V gene lost 2 bases and the J gene lost 8 bases, with 9 bases spanning the gap. CDR3 length: 12 amino acids. Germline CDR1 and CDR2: SGHTA and FQGNSA. As DNA, the CDR3 is TGTGCCAGCAGCTTATCAGGGGAGGGCTACACCTTC. Its translation is CASSLSGEGYTF.

Only a few counts were recorded for this clone. The chain couples TRBV9 to TRBJ2-5; 7 positions match TRBD2. J lost 0 bases, V lost 0 bases, and 2 bases had no gene match. There are 15 residues in the CDR3. CDR1 and CDR2 (germline): SGDLS, YYNGEE. The CDR3 sequence is CASSVGGGNQETQYF. In nucleotides, the CDR3 is TGTGCCAGCAGCGTAGGGGGAGGGAACCAAGAGACCCAGTACTTC.

This clone was counted a few times. The chain recombines TRBV2 with TRBJ1-4; 7 bases match TRBD1. Trimming at V came to 5 bases and at J to 4 bases, leaving 7 bases not matched to a gene. The CDR3 runs to 15 residues. In germline, CDR1 is SNHLY, CDR2 FYNNEI. CDR3 sequence (DNA): TGTGCCAGCAGTTCTGACAGGGCCGTTAATGAAAAACTGTTTTTT. Its translation: CASSSDRAVNEKLFF.

The V and J genes are TRBV7-2 and TRBJ1-2, with D possibly matching TRBD1 (5 bases). V was shortened by 5 bases and J by 0 bases, with 10 bases between the two germline ends. CDR1 and CDR2 from the germline V gene are SGHTA and FQGNSA. This CDR3 is 14 amino acids long. This CDR3 reads CASSRTLPNYGYTF. In DNA, the CDR3 is TGTGCCAGCAGCCGGACACTTCCTAACTATGGCTACACCTTC.

The CDR3 DNA reads TGTGCCAGCAGCCCAGGGCCACTCGGGCGATCCACAGATACGCAGTATTTT. This encodes CASSPGPLGRSTDTQYF. The chain recombines TRBV7-8 with TRBJ2-3; possibly TRBD1 for D (5 bases). Trimming pared 5 bases from V and 2 bases from J, leaving 20 bases between. Germline assignment: CDR1 SGHVS and CDR2 FQNEAQ. This CDR3 contains 17 residues.

V gene TRBV7-2 combines with J gene TRBJ1-2; 10 nucleotides agree with TRBD1. The CDR3 sequence is 15 residues long. Trimming removed 5 bases from V and 7 bases from J; junction bases left unmatched: 10. Looked up from germline, CDR1 is SGHTA and CDR2 is FQGNSA. CDR3 protein: CASSRGTGATGGYTF. The CDR3 nucleotides read TGTGCCAGCAGCAGGGGGACAGGGGCTACGGGTGGCTACACCTTC.